This T cell receptor beta chain stems from a study of human CD4 T cells and Enterobacteriaceae (dated by TCRdb to 2020 to 2021). Overall results and qualifications from the work: The only basis for inferring the reactivity of ex vivo clonotypes was matching nucleotide sequences to CFSE-low cultures from the same donors. Ex vivo, broadly cross-reactive clonotypes were observed to appear more expanded than specific clonotypes, with about 55% of the 19 and 21 of 34 being found within the top 5%.

Memory CD4+ T cells, defined as all CD4+ cells other than CD45RA+CCR7+CD95- naive cells, were FACS-sorted on a FACSAria III to a purity of over 95%. Healthy donor blood was obtained from blood donation centers in Switzerland. Total CD4+ T cells and monocytes were enriched by positive selection with CD4 and CD14 magnetic microbeads. CD8+, CD14+, CD16+, CD56+, CD19+ and CD25-bright cells were excluded prior to sorting. To assess in vivo expansion of bacteria-reactive clonotypes, total memory CD4+ T cells from a couple of blood donors were sequenced directly ex vivo. Ficoll-Paque Plus was used to isolate peripheral blood mononuclear cells from donor blood. V is cut back by 6 bases and J by 1 base, with 10 bases in the junction unmatched. CDR1 KGHSH and CDR2 LQKENI are derived from the germline V gene. The CDR3, from cysteine to phenylalanine, totals 16 residues. The only DNA kept is the CDR3, 48 bases in frame from the first base.

With regard to this clone: This clone's antigen is unknown. Within one base of it there is no much larger clone, and no base qualities were kept.

Deep-level sequencing, with a detection sensitivity of one cell in 200,000, was applied to the ex vivo total memory CD4+ samples. Genomic DNA was extracted from cell pellets with the QIAamp DNA Micro Kit, and its quantity and purity were checked by spectrophotometry. Amplification of TCR Vbeta CDR3 regions was performed with the immunoSEQ multiplex PCR assay. The Illumina HiSeq platform was used to sequence the amplicons. Retrieved sequences were 87 nucleotides long and contained the CDR3 region. As for how the authors treated the data: A unique productive TCR Vbeta nucleotide sequence was defined as a clonotype and was quantified by productive template frequency from ImmunoSEQ Analyzer V3.0. A threshold set at the top 5th percentile of each frequency-ranked repertoire was used to define expanded clonotypes. Repertoire overlap was calculated as Chao-Jaccard with the R package fossil and was visualized by nonmetric multidimensional scaling with the R package MASS. This is the immuneACCESS table as TCRdb keeps it, with only in-frame sequences that have V and J called. A part of the clones is gone; compared with another copy, unresolved V genes explain less than half, and the rest is unexplained. That table gives V, J and clone size, and the DNA gave D and trimming. Within this sample are about 29,000 clones, with approximately 84% of them counted one time only. The ten largest account for over 1.5% of the sample.

The V gene is TRBV18 and the J gene is TRBJ2-3; 7 bases in the junction line up with TRBD1. The clonotype comes from a human donor in good health. The specimen was memory CD4+ T cells from blood. Explained via the paper, the cell subset or site label denotes: total memory CD4 T cells sorted directly ex vivo, unstimulated. The CDR3 amino acid sequence is: CASSEYRDSRTDTQYF. The nucleotide sequence reads TGTGCCAGCTCGGAATACCGGGACAGCCGCACAGATACGCAGTATTTT.